Sequencing of this TCR beta chain was carried out in a study of cytomegalovirus exposure and HLA in healthy donors. The PCR used 60 Vbeta and 13 Jbeta primers. TCRdb's table, derived via immunoSEQ multiplex PCR, lists solely in-frame clones and lacks some. Of under 130,000 clones listed, around 75% are singletons. Germline V gives CDR1 KGHSH, CDR2 LQKENI. This CDR3 spans 11 amino acids. Trimming cost V 6 bases and J 5 bases, with 7 bases left between them. Regarding this clone: This sample also contains other DNA sequences that code for the same CDR3.

The sequence was collected from a man under 40 in good health and CMV-seronegative. This chain links TRBV18 with TRBJ1-1; D remains unclear. The sequenced sample was PBMCs. The CDR3 region has the DNA TGTGCCAGCTCCGGGGAGACTGAAGCTTTCTTT. It yields the protein CASSGETEAFF.